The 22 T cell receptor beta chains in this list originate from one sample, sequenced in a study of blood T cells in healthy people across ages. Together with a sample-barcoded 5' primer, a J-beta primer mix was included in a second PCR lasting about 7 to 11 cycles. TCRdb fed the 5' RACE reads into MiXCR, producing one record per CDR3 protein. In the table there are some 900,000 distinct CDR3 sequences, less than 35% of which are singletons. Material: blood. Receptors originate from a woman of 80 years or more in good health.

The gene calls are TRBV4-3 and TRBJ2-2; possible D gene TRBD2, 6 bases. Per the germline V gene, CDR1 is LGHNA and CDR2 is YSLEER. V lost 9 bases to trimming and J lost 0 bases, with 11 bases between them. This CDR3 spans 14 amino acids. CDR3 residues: CASSAGTNTGELFF. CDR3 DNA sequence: TGCGCCAGTTCGGCGGGGACGAACACCGGGGAGCTGTTTTTT.

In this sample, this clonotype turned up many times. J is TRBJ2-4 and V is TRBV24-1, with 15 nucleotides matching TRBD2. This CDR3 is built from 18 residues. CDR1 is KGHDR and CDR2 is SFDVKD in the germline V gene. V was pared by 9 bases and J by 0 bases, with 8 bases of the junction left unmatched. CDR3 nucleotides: TGTGCCACCGTCAGGACTAGCGGGGGGGTTGGAGCCAAAAACATTCAGTACTTC. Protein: CATVRTSGGVGAKNIQYF.

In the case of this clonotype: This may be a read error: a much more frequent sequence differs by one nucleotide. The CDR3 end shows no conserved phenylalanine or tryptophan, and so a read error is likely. CDR3 residues: CASSSTGAAPEAFV. In nucleotides, the CDR3 is TGTGCCAGCAGTTCCACGGGCGCGGCCCCTGAAGCTTTCGTT. V is TRBV6-2 or TRBV6-3 and J is TRBJ1-1; no clear D gene. V lost 4 bases, J lost 6 bases, and 15 bases lay in between. This CDR3 contains 14 residues. Germline-derived CDR1 and CDR2 are MNHEY and SVGEGT.

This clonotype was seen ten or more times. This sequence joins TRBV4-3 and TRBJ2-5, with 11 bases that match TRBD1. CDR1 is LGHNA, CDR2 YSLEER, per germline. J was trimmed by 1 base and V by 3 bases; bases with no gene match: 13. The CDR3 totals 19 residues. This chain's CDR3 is CASSQGWTGGVLSQETQYF. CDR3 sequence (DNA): TGCGCCAGCAGCCAGGGGTGGACAGGGGGCGTATTGAGCCAAGAGACCCAGTACTTC.

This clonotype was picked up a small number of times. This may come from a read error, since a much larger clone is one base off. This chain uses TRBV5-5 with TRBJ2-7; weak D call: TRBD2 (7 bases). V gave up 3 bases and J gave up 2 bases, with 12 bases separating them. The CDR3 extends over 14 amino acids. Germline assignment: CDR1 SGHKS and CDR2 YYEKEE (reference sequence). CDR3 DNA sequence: TGTGCCAGCAGCTGGGGGGGGCCTACCTACGAGCAGTACTTC. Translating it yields CASSWGGPTYEQYF.

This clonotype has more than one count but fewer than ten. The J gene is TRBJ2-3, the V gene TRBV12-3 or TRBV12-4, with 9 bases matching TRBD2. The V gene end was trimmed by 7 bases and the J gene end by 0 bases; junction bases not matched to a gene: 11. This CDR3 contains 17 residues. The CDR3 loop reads CASNPRAGGMSTDTQYF. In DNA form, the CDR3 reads TGTGCCAGCAACCCGAGGGCGGGGGGGATGAGCACAGATACGCAGTATTTT.

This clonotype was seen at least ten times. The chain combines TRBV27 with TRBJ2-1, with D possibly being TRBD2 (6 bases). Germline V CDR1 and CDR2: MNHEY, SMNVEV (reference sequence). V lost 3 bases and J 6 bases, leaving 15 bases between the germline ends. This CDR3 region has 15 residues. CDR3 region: CASSLASAPFNEQFF. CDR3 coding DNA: TGTGCCAGCAGTTTGGCTAGCGCTCCATTCAATGAGCAGTTCTTC.

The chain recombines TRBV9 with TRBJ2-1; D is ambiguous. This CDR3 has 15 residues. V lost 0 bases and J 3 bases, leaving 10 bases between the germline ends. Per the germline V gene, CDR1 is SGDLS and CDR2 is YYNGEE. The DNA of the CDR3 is TGTGCCAGCAGCGTAGGGCCAACCTTCTACAATGAGCAGTTCTTC. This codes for CASSVGPTFYNEQFF.

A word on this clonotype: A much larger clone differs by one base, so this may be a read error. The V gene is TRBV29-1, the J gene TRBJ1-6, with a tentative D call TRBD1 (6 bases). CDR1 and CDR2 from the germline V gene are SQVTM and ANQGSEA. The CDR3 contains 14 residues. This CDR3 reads CSVGEGGFGSPLYF. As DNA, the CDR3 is TGCAGCGTTGGGGAAGGGGGATTTGGTTCACCCCTCTACTTT.

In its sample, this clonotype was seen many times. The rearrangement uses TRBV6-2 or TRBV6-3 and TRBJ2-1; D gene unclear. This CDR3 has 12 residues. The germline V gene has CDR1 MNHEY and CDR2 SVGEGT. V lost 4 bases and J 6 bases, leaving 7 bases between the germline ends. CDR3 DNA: TGTGCCAGCAGTTTCATTAGCAATGAGCAGTTCTTC. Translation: CASSFISNEQFF.

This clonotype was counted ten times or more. The CDR3 sequence is CASSRRRGGSLQVDTQYF. The CDR3 coding sequence is TGTGCCAGCAGCCGCAGGCGGGGGGGAAGCCTCCAAGTAGATACGCAGTATTTT. The gene calls are TRBV7-2 and TRBJ2-3; 9 bases are shared with TRBD2. Germline CDR1 and CDR2: SGHTA and FQGNSA. The CDR3 runs to 18 residues. V shed 5 bases and J 5 bases; nucleotides not matched to a gene: 17.

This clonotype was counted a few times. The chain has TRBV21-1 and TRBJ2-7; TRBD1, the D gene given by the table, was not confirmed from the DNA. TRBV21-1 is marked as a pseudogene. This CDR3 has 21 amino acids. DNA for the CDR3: TGTGCCAGCAACCCCTGGTCATTTGGGAACCTGGGGGGGGCTCACTCCTACGAGCAGTACTTC. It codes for CASNPWSFGNLGGAHSYEQYF.

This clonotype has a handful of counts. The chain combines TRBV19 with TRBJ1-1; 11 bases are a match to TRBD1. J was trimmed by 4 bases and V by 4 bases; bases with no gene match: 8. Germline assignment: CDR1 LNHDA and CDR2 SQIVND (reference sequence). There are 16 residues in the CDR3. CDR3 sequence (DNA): TGTGCCAGTAGTACCCAGGACAGGGGGCGTATCACTGAAGCTTTCTTT. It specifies CASSTQDRGRITEAFF.

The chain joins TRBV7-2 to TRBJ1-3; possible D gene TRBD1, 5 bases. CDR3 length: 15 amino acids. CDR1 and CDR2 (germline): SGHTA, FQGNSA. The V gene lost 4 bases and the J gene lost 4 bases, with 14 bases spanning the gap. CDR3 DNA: TGTGCCAGCAGCTCAACCGCGACAGTAGGAAACACCATATATTTT. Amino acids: CASSSTATVGNTIYF.

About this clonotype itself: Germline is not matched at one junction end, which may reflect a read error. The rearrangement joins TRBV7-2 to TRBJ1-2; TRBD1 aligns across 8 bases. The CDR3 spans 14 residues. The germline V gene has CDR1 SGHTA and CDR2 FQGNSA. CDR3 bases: TGTGTCAGCAGCCCCCGGACAGGGAGCTATGGCTACACCTTC. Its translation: CVSSPRTGSYGYTF.

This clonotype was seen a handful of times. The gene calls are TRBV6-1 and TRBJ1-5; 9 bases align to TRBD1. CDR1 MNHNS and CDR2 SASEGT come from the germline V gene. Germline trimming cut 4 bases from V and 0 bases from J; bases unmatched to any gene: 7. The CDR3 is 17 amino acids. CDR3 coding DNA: TGTGCCAGCAGTGCGGGGACAGGGAGGTATAGCAATCAGCCCCAGCATTTT. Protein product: CASSAGTGRYSNQPQHF.

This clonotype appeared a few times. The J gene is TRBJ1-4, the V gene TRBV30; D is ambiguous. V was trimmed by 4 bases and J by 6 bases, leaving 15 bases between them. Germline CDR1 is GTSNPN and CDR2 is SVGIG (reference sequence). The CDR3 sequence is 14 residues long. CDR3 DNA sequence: TGTGCCTGGAACCTCAGGCGGACTGATGAAAAACTGTTTTTT. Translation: CAWNLRRTDEKLFF.

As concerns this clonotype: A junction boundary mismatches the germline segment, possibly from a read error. CDR3 coding DNA: TGTGCCAGCAGCGTGTCAGGGGGCGGGCAGCCCCCGCATTTT. It translates to CASSVSGGGQPPHF. The rearrangement joins TRBV6-2 or TRBV6-3 to TRBJ1-5, with TRBD1 matching 8 bases. This CDR3 is 14 amino acids long. CDR1 and CDR2 (germline): MNHEY, SVGEGT.

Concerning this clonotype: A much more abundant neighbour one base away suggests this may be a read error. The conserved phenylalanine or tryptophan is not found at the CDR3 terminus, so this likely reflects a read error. The CDR3 sequence: CASREGVNIQYC. DNA for the CDR3: TGTGCCAGCAGAGAAGGGGTAAACATTCAGTACTGC. The rearrangement joins TRBV6-2 or TRBV6-3 to TRBJ2-4, with D perhaps matching TRBD1 (5 bases). Germline CDR1 and CDR2: MNHEY and SVGEGT. The CDR3 is made up of 12 amino acids. V lost 6 bases to trimming and J lost 6 bases, with 9 bases between them.

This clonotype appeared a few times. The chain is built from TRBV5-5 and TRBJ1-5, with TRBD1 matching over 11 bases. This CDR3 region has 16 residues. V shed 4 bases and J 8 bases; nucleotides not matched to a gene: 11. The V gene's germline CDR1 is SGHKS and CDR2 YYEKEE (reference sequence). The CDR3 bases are TGTGCCAGCAGCGTGGGACAGGGGGGTAGGAGGGAGCCCCAGCATTTT. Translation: CASSVGQGGRREPQHF.

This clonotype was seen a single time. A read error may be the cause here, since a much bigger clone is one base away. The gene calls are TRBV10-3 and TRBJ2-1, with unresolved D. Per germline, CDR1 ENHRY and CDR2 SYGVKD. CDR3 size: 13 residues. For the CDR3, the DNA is TGTGCCATCAGTGGACGTGCCGAAAATGAGCGGTTCTTC. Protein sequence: CAISGRAENERFF.

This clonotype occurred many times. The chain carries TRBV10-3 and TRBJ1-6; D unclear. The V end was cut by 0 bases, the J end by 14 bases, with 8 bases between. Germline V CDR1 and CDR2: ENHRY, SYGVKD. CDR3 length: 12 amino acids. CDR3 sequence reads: CAISESSGTLHF. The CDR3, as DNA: TGTGCCATCAGTGAGTCGTCGGGAACCCTCCACTTT.